The clone carrying this T cell receptor (beta chain) appeared a single time. This entry belongs to a study of blood T cell repertoires in COVID-19. Looking at the study overall: From the United States, Italy and Spain came samples of acute and convalescent COVID-19. T cells, B-cell-depleted T cells, or PBMCs supplied cDNA or gDNA.

Trimming removed 4 bases from V and 8 bases from J, with 8 bases in between. Germline V gives CDR1 ENHRY, CDR2 SYGVKD. The CDR3 is 11 amino acids. Original data processing: Nucleated cell counts were estimated from reference gene primer amplification. TCRdb's table, derived via immunoSEQ multiplex PCR, lists solely in-frame clones and lacks some. V and J calls and clone size are given by that table; D and trimming were obtained from the DNA. Counted here are roughly 69,000 clones, around 87% occurring once; the ten biggest clones make up roughly 4.8%. The V and J genes are TRBV10-3 and TRBJ1-1, with TRBD1 as a possible D gene (6 bases). The TCR originated in a man aged 50-59 years with acute or convalescent COVID-19. Specimen: peripheral blood. The CDR3 loop reads CAISVGTEAFF. The CDR3 DNA reads as TGTGCCATCAGTGTTGGGACAGAAGCTTTCTTT.